This TCR beta chain appears in the sequencing data of a study of shared clonotypes between healthy human individuals. Points from the study as a whole: Blood alone was sampled, and tissue repertoires likely differ.

When samples were unsorted, approximately 90 million PBMCs were used for genomic DNA. Repertoires were generated with immunoSEQ multiplex PCR, while TCRdb's copy carries only in-frame clones and drops some. Among about 530,000 clones listed, almost 80% were seen once. The CDR3 runs 13 residues. V shed 2 bases and J shed 0 bases, with 3 bases lying between them. Germline CDR1 reads MDHEN; CDR2 reads SYDVKM. A remark on this clone: Its antigen remains unidentified. The same CDR3 can be traced to other DNA sequences in this sample.

Sample: PBMCs. The chain employs TRBV28 and TRBJ2-3; D unclear. The receptor's source is a woman aged 40 to 49 in good health. Some clones in this sample may be carry-over from other donors' samples. This chain's CDR3 is CASSLGSTDTQYF. The CDR3 DNA is TGTGCCAGCAGTTTAGGCAGCACAGATACGCAGTATTTT.